The 2 T cell receptor beta chains reported below all come from one sample, sequenced in a study of T cell responses to AZD1222 COVID-19 vaccine. Sequenced by immunoSEQ multiplex PCR; TCRdb stores in-frame clones only, minus some. The table includes about 170,000 clones, approximately 93% detected once. Sequences were derived from peripheral blood, sampled on day 0 of AZD1222 vaccination. The receptors shown here come from an adult in good health.

This clone was counted a few times. The chain has TRBV3-1 (or the pseudogene TRBV3-2) and TRBJ1-5; 7 positions agree with TRBD1. With V trimmed by 5 bases and J by 6 bases, 10 bases remained unmatched. CDR1 LGHDT and CDR2 YNNKEL come from the germline V gene (reference sequence). CDR3 size: 15 residues. CDR3 nucleotide sequence: TGTGCCAGCAGCAAGGGGGCGGGGGCCGGTCAGCCCCAGCATTTT. The encoded protein is CASSKGAGAGQPQHF.

V is TRBV3-1 (or the pseudogene TRBV3-2) and J is TRBJ2-1; D may be TRBD2 (6 bases). Germline lookup yields CDR1 LGHDT and CDR2 YNNKEL (reference sequence). The V end was cut by 4 bases, the J end by 0 bases, with 13 bases between. The CDR3 consists of 16 residues. The CDR3 DNA reads as TGTGCCAGCAGCCCCACATCGGGAGTCTCCTACAATGAGCAGTTCTTC. This gives the protein CASSPTSGVSYNEQFF.